This TCR beta chain stems from a study of T cells in Graves' hyperthyroidism and ophthalmopathy. This clonotype was counted at least ten times. The target antigen is unknown. Lactation, pregnancy, other autoimmune disease or uncontrolled infection excluded patients. Isolation of PBMCs was performed on around 10 ml fresh peripheral blood. The TCR beta CDR3 regions underwent amplification using RNA transcripts as the source. TCR CDR3 regions were first amplified by RT-PCR with HTBI primers. MiXCR was run by TCRdb on the multiplex PCR reads, yielding one entry per CDR3 protein. The data contain hundreds of thousands of distinct CDR3 sequences, 11% to 15% of them singletons. Whole-study findings and limits: Clonotypes that were expanded in thyroid above 0.001 mostly appeared in blood too. A model using 13 V-J features told ophthalmopathy apart from stable hyperthyroidism.

The clonotype originates from a woman aged 30 to 39 with Graves' hyperthyroidism that later progressed to Graves' ophthalmopathy. Sequenced input: blood.

CDR3: CATRLTGTPTYEQYF. Written as DNA, the CDR3 is TGTGCCACCAGACTAACTGGGACACCGACCTACGAGCAGTACTTC. The V gene is TRBV24-1, the J gene TRBJ2-7; maybe TRBD1 (6 bases). The length of the CDR3 is 15 residues. V was pared by 7 bases and J by 2 bases, with 17 bases between. CDR1 and CDR2 (germline): KGHDR, SFDVKD.